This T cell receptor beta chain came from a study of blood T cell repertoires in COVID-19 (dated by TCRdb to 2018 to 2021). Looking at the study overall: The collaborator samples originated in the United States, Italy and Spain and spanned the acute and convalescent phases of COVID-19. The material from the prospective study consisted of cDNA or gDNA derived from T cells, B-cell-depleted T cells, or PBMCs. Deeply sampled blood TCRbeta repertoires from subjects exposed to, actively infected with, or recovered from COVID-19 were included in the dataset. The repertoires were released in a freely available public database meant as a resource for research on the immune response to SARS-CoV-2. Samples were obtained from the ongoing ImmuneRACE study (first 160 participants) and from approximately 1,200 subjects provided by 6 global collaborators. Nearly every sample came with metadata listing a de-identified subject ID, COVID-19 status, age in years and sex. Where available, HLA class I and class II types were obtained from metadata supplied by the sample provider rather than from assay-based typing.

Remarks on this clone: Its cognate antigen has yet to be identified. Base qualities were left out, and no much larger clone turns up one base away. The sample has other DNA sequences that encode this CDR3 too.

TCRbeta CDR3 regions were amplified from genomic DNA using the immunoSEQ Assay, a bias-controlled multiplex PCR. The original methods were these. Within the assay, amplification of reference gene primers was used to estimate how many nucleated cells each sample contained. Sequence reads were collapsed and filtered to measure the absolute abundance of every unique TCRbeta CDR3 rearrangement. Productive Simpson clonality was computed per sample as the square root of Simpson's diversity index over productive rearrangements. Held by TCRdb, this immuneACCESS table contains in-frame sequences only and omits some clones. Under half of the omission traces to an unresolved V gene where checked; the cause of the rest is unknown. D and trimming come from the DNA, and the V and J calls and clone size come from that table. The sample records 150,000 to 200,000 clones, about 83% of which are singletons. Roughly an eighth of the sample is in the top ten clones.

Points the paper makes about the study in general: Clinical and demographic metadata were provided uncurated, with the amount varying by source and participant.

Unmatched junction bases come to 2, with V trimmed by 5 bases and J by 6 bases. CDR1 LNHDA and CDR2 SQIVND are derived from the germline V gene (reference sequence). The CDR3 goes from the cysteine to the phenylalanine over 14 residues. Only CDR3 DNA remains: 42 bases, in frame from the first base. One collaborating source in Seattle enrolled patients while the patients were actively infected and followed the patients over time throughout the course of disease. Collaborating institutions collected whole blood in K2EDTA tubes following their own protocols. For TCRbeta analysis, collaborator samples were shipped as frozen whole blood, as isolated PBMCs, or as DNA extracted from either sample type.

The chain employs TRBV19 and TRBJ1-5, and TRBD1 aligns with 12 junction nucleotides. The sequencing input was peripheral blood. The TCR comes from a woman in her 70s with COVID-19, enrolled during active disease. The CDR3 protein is CASSGTGGGQPQHF. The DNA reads TGTGCCAGTAGTGGGACAGGGGGCGGTCAGCCCCAGCATTTT.